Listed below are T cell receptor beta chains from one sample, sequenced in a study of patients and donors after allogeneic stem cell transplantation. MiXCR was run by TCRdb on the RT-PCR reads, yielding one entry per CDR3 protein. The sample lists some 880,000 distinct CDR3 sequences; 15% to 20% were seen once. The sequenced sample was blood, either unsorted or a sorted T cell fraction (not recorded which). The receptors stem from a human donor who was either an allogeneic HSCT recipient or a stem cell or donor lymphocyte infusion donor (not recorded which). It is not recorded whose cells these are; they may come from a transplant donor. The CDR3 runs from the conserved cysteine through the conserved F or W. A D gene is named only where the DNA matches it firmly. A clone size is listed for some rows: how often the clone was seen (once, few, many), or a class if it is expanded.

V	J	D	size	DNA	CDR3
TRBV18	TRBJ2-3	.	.	TGTGCCAGCTCACCCCCGTATACGAGGGATACGCAGTATTTT	CASSPPYTRDTQYF
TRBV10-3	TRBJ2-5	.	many	TGTGCCATCAGTCCTACAGAGATACAAGAGACCCAGTACTTC	CAISPTEIQETQYF
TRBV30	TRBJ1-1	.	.	TGTGCCTGGAGTGTAACAACAGCGAACACTGAAGCTTTCTTT	CAWSVTTANTEAFF
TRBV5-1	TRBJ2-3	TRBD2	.	TGCGCCAGCAGCTTGACTAGCGGGAACCCAGATACGCAGTATTTT	CASSLTSGNPDTQYF
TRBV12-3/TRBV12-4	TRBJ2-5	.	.	TGTGCCAGCAGTAGACAGGGACTGGAGAAAGAGACCCAGTACTTC	CASSRQGLEKETQYF
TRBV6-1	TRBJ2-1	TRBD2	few	TGTGCCAGCAAGTGGGCGGGGGGCCTCAATGAGCAGTTCTTC	CASKWAGGLNEQFF
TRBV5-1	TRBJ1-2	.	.	TGCGCCAGCAGCGTCCCGAAGGGGATCGGCTACACCTTC	CASSVPKGIGYTF
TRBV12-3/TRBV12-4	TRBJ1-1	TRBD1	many	TGTGCCAGCAGTCGTACAGGGGGGGCCACTGAAGCTTTCTTT	CASSRTGGATEAFF
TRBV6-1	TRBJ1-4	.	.	TGTGCCAGCAGGAAGGGGGGTACTAATGAAAAACTGTTTTTT	CASRKGGTNEKLFF
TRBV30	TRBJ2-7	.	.	TGTGCCTGGAGAGCCTCCTACGAGCAGTACTTC	CAWRASYEQYF
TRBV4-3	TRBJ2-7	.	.	TGCGCCAGCTATAAGAGGGGGAGACAGAGCTCCTACGAGCAGTACTTC	CASYKRGRQSSYEQYF
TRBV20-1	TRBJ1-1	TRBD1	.	TGCAGTTCTCGGAGGACAGGCCTTCGACCGGAAGCTTTCTTT	CSSRRTGLRPEAFF
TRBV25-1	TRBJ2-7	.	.	TGTGCCAGCAGTGATGACAGACCGGGACCTACCTACGAGCAGTACTTC	CASSDDRPGPTYEQYF
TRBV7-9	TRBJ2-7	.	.	TGTGCCAGCAGCCCTATCATTCGACAGGAGGGAGTCTACGAGCAGTACTTC	CASSPIIRQEGVYEQYF
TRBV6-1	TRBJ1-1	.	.	TGTGCCAGCAGTCCAAGGTGGGGGGGCCATGAAGCTTTCTTT	CASSPRWGGHEAFF
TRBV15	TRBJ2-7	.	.	TGTGCCACCAGAGAGGGTGGGAGATACGAGCAGTACTTC	CATREGGRYEQYF
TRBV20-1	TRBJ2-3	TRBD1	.	TGCAGTGCTAGTCGGGACAGGGATCCCAAAGTCCCAGATACGCAGTATTTT	CSASRDRDPKVPDTQYF
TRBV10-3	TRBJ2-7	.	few	TGTGCCATCAGTGGGGGGAAGGCCACACAGTACTTC	CAISGGKATQYF
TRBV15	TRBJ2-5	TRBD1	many	TGTGCCACCAGCCAGATCGACAGGGAGTTTGAAGAGACCCAGTACTTC	CATSQIDREFEETQYF
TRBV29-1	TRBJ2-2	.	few	TGCAGCGTTGTACAGCCCACCGGGGAGCTGTTTTTT	CSVVQPTGELFF
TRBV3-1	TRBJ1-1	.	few	TGTGCCAGCAGCCAAGGGCAGGGAAAGGCTGAAGCTTTCTTT	CASSQGQGKAEAFF
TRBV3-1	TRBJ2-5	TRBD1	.	TGTGCCAGCAGCCAAGGCGAGGGGGCCCAAGAGACCCAGTACTTC	CASSQGEGAQETQYF
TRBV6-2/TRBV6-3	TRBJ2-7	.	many	TGTGCCAGCAGTTACTCTATTGGGTACGAGCAGTACTTC	CASSYSIGYEQYF
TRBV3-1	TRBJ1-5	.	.	TGTGCCAGCAGCCAAGGGGGGGCCAGTCAGCCCCAGCATTTT	CASSQGGASQPQHF
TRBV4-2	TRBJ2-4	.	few	TGTGCCAGCAGCCAAGCGGGAGCAATCCCAGCCAAAAACATTCAGTACTTC	CASSQAGAIPAKNIQYF
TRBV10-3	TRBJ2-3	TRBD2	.	TGTGCCATCAGTAAGAGCGGGGGGGCCGTATCCGATACGCAGTATTTT	CAISKSGGAVSDTQYF